A single sample is the source of the 13 T cell receptor beta chains below, sequenced in a study of shared clonotypes between healthy human individuals. Naive CD8 cells were CD45RO-negative, positively selected for CCR7, excluding terminally differentiated effector memory CD45RA+ cells. Assay used: immunoSEQ multiplex PCR; TCRdb lists only in-frame clones, some missing. Of roughly 2,000,000 clones in the sample, around 96% were seen once. What was sequenced was naive CD8+ T cells sorted from blood. The receptors were sampled from a man aged 18 to 29 in good health.

The rearrangement links TRBV4-3 to TRBJ2-3; 9 bases fit TRBD2. The V gene's germline CDR1 is LGHNA and CDR2 YSLEER. Trimming at V came to 0 bases and at J to 2 bases, leaving 6 bases not matched to a gene. This CDR3 region has 17 residues. The CDR3 region has the DNA TGCGCCAGCAGCCAAGAAGGGTTAGCGGGAGACACAGATACGCAGTATTTT. Its protein product is CASSQEGLAGDTDTQYF.

The gene calls are TRBV7-9 and TRBJ2-7; 11 nucleotides line up with TRBD1. The germline CDR1 and CDR2 sequences are SEHNR and FQNEAQ (reference sequence). The CDR3 extends over 14 amino acids. The ends lost 5 bases at V and 6 bases at J; junction bases unmatched: 6. The CDR3 nucleotides read TGTGCCAGCAGCCCTCGGACAGGGGGCGTCGAGCAGTACTTC. Translated: CASSPRTGGVEQYF.

The chain employs TRBV11-2 and TRBJ1-2, with D unresolved. Germline loops: CDR1 SGHAT, CDR2 FQNNGV. V was cut by 4 bases and J by 4 bases, with 16 bases left in between. The CDR3 extends over 15 amino acids. CDR3 in DNA: TGTGCCAGCAGCTCCAGGACGGCCAATGGCTATGGCTACACCTTC. Translation gives CASSSRTANGYGYTF. Together with reference TRBV11-2 and TRBJ1-2, the CDR3 gives the full variable domain: EAGVAQSPRYKIIEKRQSVAFWCNPISGHATLYWYQQILGQGPKLLIQFQNNGVVDDSQLPKDRFSAERLKGVDSTLKIQPAKLEDSAVYLCASSSRTANGYGYTFGSGTRLTVV.

The rearrangement links TRBV10-1 to TRBJ2-2; unclear D gene. V lost 3 bases to trimming and J lost 0 bases, with 11 bases between them. The CDR3 has 16 residues. Looked up from germline, CDR1 is WNHNN and CDR2 is SYGVQD (reference sequence). The chain's CDR3 is CASSDGYSANTGELFF. The CDR3 coding sequence is TGCGCCAGCAGTGATGGCTACTCGGCGAACACCGGGGAGCTGTTTTTT.

The gene calls are TRBV9 and TRBJ2-1; the D gene is possibly TRBD1 (6 bases). This CDR3 contains 14 residues. Germline V gene sequence: CDR1 SGDLS, CDR2 YYNGEE. V lost 3 bases, J lost 4 bases, and 11 bases lay in between. The CDR3 region is CASSAGDLYNEQFF. The DNA for the CDR3 is TGTGCCAGCAGCGCAGGGGACCTTTACAATGAGCAGTTCTTC.

This chain joins TRBV6-5 and TRBJ2-4, with 7 bases aligning to TRBD2. Germline-derived CDR1 and CDR2 are MNHEY and SVGAGI. This CDR3 comprises 13 residues. V was clipped by 6 bases and J by 6 bases; unmatched bases: 5. This CDR3 reads CASSLSGANIQYF. The CDR3 DNA reads TGTGCCAGCAGCTTAAGCGGGGCAAACATTCAGTACTTC.

The genes are TRBV19 and TRBJ2-1; D uncertain. This CDR3 contains 13 residues. V lost 3 bases, J lost 9 bases, and 12 bases lay in between. Germline values: CDR1 LNHDA, CDR2 SQIVND (reference sequence). As DNA, the CDR3 is TGTGCCAGTAGTATGGTGTTTACGGGTGAGCAGTTCTTC. Protein sequence: CASSMVFTGEQFF.

The chain employs TRBV5-4 and TRBJ1-3; unclear D gene. This CDR3 contains 13 residues. Germline CDR1 SGHNT, CDR2 YYREEE (reference sequence). Deletions cut 0 bases from V and 6 bases from J, with 7 bases between. In DNA, the CDR3 is TGTGCCAGCAGCTTGGCCAGTGAAAACACCATATATTTT. It translates to CASSLASENTIYF.

This clone was seen only once. The rearrangement uses TRBV7-6 and TRBJ1-1; D perhaps matches TRBD1 (5 bases). V was pared by 3 bases and J by 1 base, with 15 bases between. Germline CDR1 reads SGHVS; CDR2 reads FNYEAQ. This CDR3 spans 16 amino acids. The CDR3: CASSFGTTLGNTEAFF. The CDR3 region has the DNA TGTGCCAGCAGCTTCGGGACTACCCTCGGGAACACTGAAGCTTTCTTT.

The J gene is TRBJ2-2, the V gene TRBV5-8; weak D call: TRBD1 (6 bases). The CDR3 contains 17 residues. The ends were cut back, 4 bases at V and 1 base at J, with 17 bases in the middle. Germline CDR1 SGHTS, CDR2 YDEGEE. In DNA, the CDR3 is TGTGCCAGCAGCGGTCGGGACACCCTGAAGAACACCGGGGAGCTGTTTTTT. This translates into CASSGRDTLKNTGELFF.

Points on this clone: The identical CDR3 is also encoded by other nucleotide sequences in the sample. This rearrangement joins TRBV27 to TRBJ1-5, with unresolved D. The length of the CDR3 is 14 residues. V dropped 5 bases and J dropped 0 bases, with 8 bases sitting between them. CDR1 MNHEY and CDR2 SMNVEV come from the germline V gene (reference sequence). The CDR3 DNA follows: TGTGCCAGCAGTCTTCTTGGTAGCAATCAGCCCCAGCATTTT. Translation: CASSLLGSNQPQHF.

This chain connects TRBV29-1 to TRBJ1-1; weak D call: TRBD1 (6 bases). The length of the CDR3 is 15 residues. V lost 0 bases and J 4 bases, leaving 15 bases between the germline ends. CDR1 is SQVTM, CDR2 ANQGSEA, per germline. DNA of the CDR3: TGCAGCGTTGAAGAAGGGGGACCAGGCTTCACTGAAGCTTTCTTT. Translation: CSVEEGGPGFTEAFF.

This clone was counted once. The chain links TRBV5-4 to TRBJ2-1; D is uncertain. CDR1 SGHNT and CDR2 YYREEE come from the germline V gene (reference sequence). V gave up 4 bases and J gave up 9 bases, with 14 bases separating them. The CDR3 covers 13 residues. CDR3 nucleotide sequence: TGTGCCAGCAGCCCGGACCCAGTCGGTGAGCAGTTCTTC. Protein sequence: CASSPDPVGEQFF.